A selection of T cell receptor beta chains follows, all from one sample in a study of blood T cell repertoires in COVID-19. Assay: immunoSEQ multiplex PCR; the TCRdb copy retains only in-frame clones and omits some. Among over 250,000 clones listed, about four fifths were seen once. The material sequenced was PBMCs or T cells enriched from blood (not recorded which). Receptors were obtained from a man in his forties who had been exposed to COVID-19. Each CDR3 is given with its conserved first and last residue. A D gene is named only where the DNA matches it firmly. A row's size may be missing; if present it is once, few, many or a size class.

clone_size j_call v_call d_call cdr3_aa
. TRBJ1-5 TRBV12-3/TRBV12-4 TRBD1 CASGDRDNQPQHF
. TRBJ1-1 TRBV11-2 . CASSLERVNTEAFF
. TRBJ2-7 TRBV5-1 TRBD2 CASSPRLAGVNEQYF
. TRBJ1-5 TRBV6-1 . CASSEVGAGVEPQHF
. TRBJ1-1 TRBV27 TRBD1 CASSPTDRWDTEAFF
few TRBJ1-4 TRBV6-5 TRBD1 CATRQGEKLFF
. TRBJ1-3 TRBV11-2 . CASSRTGSSGNTIYF
. TRBJ2-7 TRBV10-3 TRBD2 CAISVGTTPTYEQYF
. TRBJ1-3 TRBV10-2 . CASGGDSGNTIYF
. TRBJ1-3 TRBV30 . CAWSRGRYGNTIYF
. TRBJ1-5 TRBV30 TRBD1 CAWSVDRTGGYQPQHF
. TRBJ1-2 TRBV27 . CASRTTAVGYTF
. TRBJ1-1 TRBV5-8 . CASSLDGRGTEAFF
. TRBJ1-2 TRBV6-5 TRBD1 CASSPTYETGYGYTF
. TRBJ2-6 TRBV27 . CASSLSRGSGANVLTF
once TRBJ2-2 TRBV9 TRBD1 CASSEGQGLLGGELFF
. TRBJ1-1 TRBV7-8 . CASSLATGVTEAFF
once TRBJ1-4 TRBV3-1/TRBV3-2 . CASSQDLAGRGLDF
. TRBJ2-1 TRBV10-1 TRBD1 CASSESKYSGTGQFF
. TRBJ2-2 TRBV5-1 . CASSSATGNTGELFF
. TRBJ1-1 TRBV7-8 . CASSLSLGGTEAFF
. TRBJ1-6 TRBV27 TRBD1 CASNPTGGWNSPLHF
. TRBJ2-7 TRBV9 TRBD2 CASSVVPPVAGGRREQYF
. TRBJ1-3 TRBV19 . CASSMDTGTGNTIYF
. TRBJ2-2 TRBV10-2 TRBD2 CASSESMGLASNTGELFF
. TRBJ1-4 TRBV9 . CASSVAGRWFEKLFF
. TRBJ2-2 TRBV27 . CASRIGDTGELFF
. TRBJ2-1 TRBV10-3 . CAISDGASRYEQFF
. TRBJ2-3 TRBV7-2 TRBD2 CASSRLAGNTQYF
. TRBJ1-6 TRBV19 TRBD1 CASSQQGAESPLHF
. TRBJ1-1 TRBV14 . CASSHRTSAEAFF
. TRBJ1-2 TRBV7-9 . CASSFQVSDRYTF
. TRBJ1-3 TRBV30 . CAWIPPGEIGNTIYF
. TRBJ2-1 TRBV27 TRBD2 CASSFPTLAGGPNEQFF
. TRBJ1-1 TRBV7-3 . CASSLTFLSEAFF
. TRBJ1-1 TRBV4-1 TRBD1 CASSRSQGAYTEAFF
. TRBJ1-4 TRBV5-1 . CASKQDATNEKLFF
. TRBJ1-2 TRBV3-1/TRBV3-2 TRBD1 CASSRRGQVDGYTF
once TRBJ2-7 TRBV15 TRBD2 CATSVPGLAGYEQYF
. TRBJ2-1 TRBV9 . CASSVPGWDEQFF
. TRBJ2-1 TRBV4-2 TRBD2 CASSQALAGPNYNEQFF
. TRBJ2-1 TRBV27 TRBD1 CASRPGTGYNEQFF
. TRBJ2-5 TRBV7-6 . CASSLDRLGFGETQYF